The rows below give T cell receptor beta chains drawn from one sample of a study of T cell responses to AZD1222 COVID-19 vaccine. The assay was immunoSEQ multiplex PCR, and TCRdb's table has in-frame clones only and misses some. The sample shows 130,000 to 150,000 clones, about nine tenths of them seen only once. Specimen: peripheral blood, collected on day 0 of AZD1222 vaccination. The receptor source for this set is an adult in good health. CDR3s include the opening cysteine and the closing phenylalanine or tryptophan. Each record gives: clone size, V gene, J gene, D gene, CDR3 DNA, CDR3 protein. D genes are given only for firm matches. Some rows mark clone size as missing; the rest say once, few, many or name a class of expanded clone.

size: .
V: TRBV19
J: TRBJ2-7
D: TRBD1
DNA: TGTGCCAGTAGCAACCAGGGACAGGGGATCCCCTACGAGCAGTACTTC
CDR3: CASSNQGQGIPYEQYF

size: .
V: TRBV30
J: TRBJ1-2
D: .
DNA: TGTGCCTGGAGTGTAATGGGTTTAAGGGGCTACACCTTC
CDR3: CAWSVMGLRGYTF

size: .
V: TRBV2
J: TRBJ1-1
D: .
DNA: TGTGCCATTTCCCAGCTCATGAACACTGAAGCTTTCTTT
CDR3: CAISQLMNTEAFF

size: .
V: TRBV6-2/TRBV6-3
J: TRBJ2-3
D: .
DNA: TGTGCCAGCAGTTACTCCGCGACTAAAAGAGATACGCAGTATTTT
CDR3: CASSYSATKRDTQYF

size: .
V: TRBV28
J: TRBJ1-1
D: TRBD1
DNA: TGTGCCAGCAGTCCCGGGACAGGGGTCCCGAAGACTGAAGCTTTCTTT
CDR3: CASSPGTGVPKTEAFF

size: .
V: TRBV6-5
J: TRBJ1-5
D: .
DNA: TGTGCCAGCACGGCCGGCCAGGGGTCTCCCCGGCCCCAGCATTTT
CDR3: CASTAGQGSPRPQHF

size: .
V: TRBV5-6
J: TRBJ1-5
D: .
DNA: TGTGCCAGCAGCTTACGGGGATCCAATCAGCCCCAGCATTTT
CDR3: CASSLRGSNQPQHF

size: .
V: TRBV4-2
J: TRBJ2-4
D: .
DNA: TGTGCCAGCAGCCCTCTCAGCGGAGCCAAAAACATTCAGTACTTC
CDR3: CASSPLSGAKNIQYF

size: .
V: TRBV5-1
J: TRBJ1-2
D: .
DNA: TGCGCCAGCAGCTTGGCGGCAGGGAGCAATGGCTACACCTTC
CDR3: CASSLAAGSNGYTF

size: .
V: TRBV2
J: TRBJ1-2
D: TRBD1
DNA: TGTGCCAGCAGTGGCCGGTTACAGGGGCGGTATGGCTACACCTTC
CDR3: CASSGRLQGRYGYTF

size: .
V: TRBV7-2
J: TRBJ2-5
D: TRBD2
DNA: TGTGCCAGCAGCTTACTAGCGGGAGGGCCCCCGGAGACCCAGTACTTC
CDR3: CASSLLAGGPPETQYF

size: .
V: TRBV5-4
J: TRBJ2-7
D: TRBD1
DNA: TGTGCCAGCAGCTTGGGTAGGGGGCGCACCTACGAGCAGTACTTC
CDR3: CASSLGRGRTYEQYF

size: .
V: TRBV27
J: TRBJ1-2
D: .
DNA: TGTGCCAGCAGCTCCGTGGGGGGGAATAGCTATGGCTACACCTTC
CDR3: CASSSVGGNSYGYTF

size: .
V: TRBV11-2
J: TRBJ2-2
D: .
DNA: TGTGCCAGCAGCTTAGGGTACAGGGTCGGCGGGGAGCTGTTTTTT
CDR3: CASSLGYRVGGELFF

size: .
V: TRBV18
J: TRBJ2-1
D: .
DNA: TGTGCCAGCTCACGGACCCGGGACTCCTCCTACAATGAGCAGTTCTTC
CDR3: CASSRTRDSSYNEQFF

size: .
V: TRBV5-4
J: TRBJ1-1
D: TRBD1
DNA: TGTGCCAGCAGCTCTAACCCTACAGGGGCGAGTGGGACTGAAGCTTTCTTT
CDR3: CASSSNPTGASGTEAFF

size: .
V: TRBV2
J: TRBJ1-1
D: .
DNA: TGTGCCAGCAGTGCCTGGTTAGGGACTGAAGCTTTCTTT
CDR3: CASSAWLGTEAFF

size: .
V: TRBV29-1
J: TRBJ2-2
D: .
DNA: TGCAGCGTGGGACGTGACAGGACAACCGGGGAGCTGTTTTTT
CDR3: CSVGRDRTTGELFF

size: .
V: TRBV10-3
J: TRBJ2-1
D: .
DNA: TGTGCCATCACTGTTACCCAGGGTGGGGTCTACAATGAGCAGTTCTTC
CDR3: CAITVTQGGVYNEQFF

size: .
V: TRBV7-9
J: TRBJ1-3
D: .
DNA: TGTGCCAGCAGCTTAGACGTAAACACCATATATTTT
CDR3: CASSLDVNTIYF

size: once
V: TRBV2
J: TRBJ1-1
D: .
DNA: TGTGCCAGCAGTGATTCCCTCACTGAAGCTTTCTTT
CDR3: CASSDSLTEAFF

size: .
V: TRBV7-8
J: TRBJ1-4
D: .
DNA: TGTGCCAGCAGCTTAGACAGGCTCTCTAATGAAAAACTGTTTTTT
CDR3: CASSLDRLSNEKLFF

size: once
V: TRBV30
J: TRBJ1-2
D: TRBD1
DNA: TGTGCCTGGAAGACTGGCAAGGGGGCGATTCTACTCTATGGCTACACCTTC
CDR3: CAWKTGKGAILLYGYTF

size: .
V: TRBV9
J: TRBJ1-3
D: .
DNA: TGTGCCAGCAGCGTAGGGGGCTCTGGTGGAAACACCATATATTTT
CDR3: CASSVGGSGGNTIYF

size: .
V: TRBV4-1
J: TRBJ2-7
D: TRBD2
DNA: TGCGCCAGCAGCCAAGATGTGGCTAGCGGGAGATACGAGCAGTACTTC
CDR3: CASSQDVASGRYEQYF

size: .
V: TRBV29-1
J: TRBJ2-7
D: .
DNA: TGCAGCGTTGAAGCAGGAGCCTTGGGAGAGCAGTACTTC
CDR3: CSVEAGALGEQYF

size: .
V: TRBV6-5
J: TRBJ2-2
D: TRBD2
DNA: TGTGCCAGCTTGGGCGGGAGGGCCCCCGGGGAGCTGTTTTTT
CDR3: CASLGGRAPGELFF

size: .
V: TRBV7-9
J: TRBJ2-3
D: .
DNA: TGTGCCAGCAGCTTAGGGGGTCGGAGGGAAGATACGCAGTATTTT
CDR3: CASSLGGRREDTQYF

size: .
V: TRBV11-2
J: TRBJ1-1
D: TRBD1
DNA: TGTGCCAGCAGCAACGACAGGGGGCAAAGCACTGAAGCTTTCTTT
CDR3: CASSNDRGQSTEAFF

size: .
V: TRBV19
J: TRBJ1-1
D: .
DNA: TGTGCCAGTAGCCCAAGGGCTTCTATGAACACTGAAGCTTTCTTT
CDR3: CASSPRASMNTEAFF

size: .
V: TRBV4-2
J: TRBJ2-4
D: .
DNA: TGTGCCAGCAGCCAAGAAAGGACGTCGAACATTCAGTACTTC
CDR3: CASSQERTSNIQYF

size: .
V: TRBV3-1/TRBV3-2
J: TRBJ2-6
D: .
DNA: TGTGCCAGCAGCCAAGCAATACCGACGCCCTCTGGGGCCAACGTCCTGACTTTC
CDR3: CASSQAIPTPSGANVLTF

size: .
V: TRBV5-1
J: TRBJ2-2
D: .
DNA: TGCGCCAGCAGCGCGGGACCCCCTGAGGGGGAGCTGTTTTTT
CDR3: CASSAGPPEGELFF

size: .
V: TRBV30
J: TRBJ2-1
D: .
DNA: TGTGCCTGGAGTGACTGGGGGGAAGCCTACAATGAGCAGTTCTTC
CDR3: CAWSDWGEAYNEQFF

size: .
V: TRBV2
J: TRBJ2-1
D: .
DNA: TGTGCCAGCGTACCGGAGATCTCCTACAATGAGCAGTTCTTC
CDR3: CASVPEISYNEQFF

size: few
V: TRBV6-1
J: TRBJ2-3
D: TRBD1
DNA: TGTGCCAGCAGTGAATTACAGGGGACCACAGATACGCAGTATTTT
CDR3: CASSELQGTTDTQYF

size: .
V: TRBV7-9
J: TRBJ2-5
D: TRBD1
DNA: TGTGCCAGCACCCCGTTGCGGGACAGGGAGGAGACCCAGTACTTC
CDR3: CASTPLRDREETQYF

size: once
V: TRBV28
J: TRBJ1-2
D: TRBD1
DNA: TGTGCCAGCAGTCCGACAGGGGGCTTTTACTATGGCTACACCTTC
CDR3: CASSPTGGFYYGYTF

size: few
V: TRBV2
J: TRBJ2-7
D: TRBD1
DNA: TGTGCCAGCAGGACGGACAGGGGCCCCTACGAGCAGTACTTC
CDR3: CASRTDRGPYEQYF

size: .
V: TRBV29-1
J: TRBJ2-5
D: .
DNA: TGCAGCGGAGGTCAAGAGACCCAGTACTTC
CDR3: CSGGQETQYF

size: .
V: TRBV27
J: TRBJ2-7
D: .
DNA: TGTGCCAGCAGTTTAGCGGCAACTTACGAGCAGTACTTC
CDR3: CASSLAATYEQYF